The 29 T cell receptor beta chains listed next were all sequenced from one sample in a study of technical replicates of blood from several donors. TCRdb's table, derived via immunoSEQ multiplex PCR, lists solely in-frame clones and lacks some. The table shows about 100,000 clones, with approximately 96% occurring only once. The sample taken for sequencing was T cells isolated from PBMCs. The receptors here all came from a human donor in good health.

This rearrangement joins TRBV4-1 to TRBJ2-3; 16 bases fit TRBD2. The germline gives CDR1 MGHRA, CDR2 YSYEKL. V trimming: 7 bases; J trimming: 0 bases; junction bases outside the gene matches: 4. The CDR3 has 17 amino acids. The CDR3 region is CASTGLAGGPSTDTQYF. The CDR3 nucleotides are TGCGCCAGCACGGGACTAGCGGGAGGGCCCAGCACAGATACGCAGTATTTT.

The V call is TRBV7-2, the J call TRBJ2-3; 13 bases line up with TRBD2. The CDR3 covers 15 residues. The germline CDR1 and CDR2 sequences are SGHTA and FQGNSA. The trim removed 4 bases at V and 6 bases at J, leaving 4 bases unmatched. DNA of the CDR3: TGTGCCAGCAGCTCAGGGACTAGCGGGATGGATACGCAGTATTTT. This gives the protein CASSSGTSGMDTQYF.

This chain's CDR3 is CASSPHFRDSVYEQYF. In nucleotides, the CDR3 is TGTGCCAGCAGCCCTCACTTCCGGGACAGTGTCTACGAGCAGTACTTC. The rearrangement uses TRBV7-9 and TRBJ2-7; 7 nucleotides agree with TRBD1. The germline CDR1 and CDR2 sequences are SEHNR and FQNEAQ (reference sequence). Germline trimming cut 5 bases from V and 3 bases from J; bases unmatched to any gene: 13. There are 16 residues in the CDR3.

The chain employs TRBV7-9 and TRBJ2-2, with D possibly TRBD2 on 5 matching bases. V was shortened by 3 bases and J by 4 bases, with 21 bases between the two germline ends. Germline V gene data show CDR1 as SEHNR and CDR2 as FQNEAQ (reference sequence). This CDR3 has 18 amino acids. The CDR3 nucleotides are TGTGCCAGCAGCTTCGGGGTTCTGGACGGAGGATTCACCGGGGAGCTGTTTTTT. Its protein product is CASSFGVLDGGFTGELFF.

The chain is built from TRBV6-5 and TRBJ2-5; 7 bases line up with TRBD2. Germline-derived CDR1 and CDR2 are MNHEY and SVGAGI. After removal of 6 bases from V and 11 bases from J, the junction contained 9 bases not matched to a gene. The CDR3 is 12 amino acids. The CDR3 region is CASRISGGEQYF. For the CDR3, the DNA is TGTGCCAGCAGAATCAGTGGGGGGGAGCAGTACTTC.

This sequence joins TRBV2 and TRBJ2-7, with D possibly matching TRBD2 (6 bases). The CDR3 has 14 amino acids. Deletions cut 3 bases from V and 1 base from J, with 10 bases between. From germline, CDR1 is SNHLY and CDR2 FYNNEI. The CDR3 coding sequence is TGTGCCAGCAGTGACTGGGGGGAATCCTACGAGCAGTACTTC. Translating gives CASSDWGESYEQYF.

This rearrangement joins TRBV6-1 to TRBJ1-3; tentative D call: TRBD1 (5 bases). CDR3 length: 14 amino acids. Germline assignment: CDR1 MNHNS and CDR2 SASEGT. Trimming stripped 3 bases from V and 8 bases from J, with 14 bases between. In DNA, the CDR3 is TGTGCCAGCAGTGAGGGGGTGACGGGAGACACCATATATTTT. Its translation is CASSEGVTGDTIYF.

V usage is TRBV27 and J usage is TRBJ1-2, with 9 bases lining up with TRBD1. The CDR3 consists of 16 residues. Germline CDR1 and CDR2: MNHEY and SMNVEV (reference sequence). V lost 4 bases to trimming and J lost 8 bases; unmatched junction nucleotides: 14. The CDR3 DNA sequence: TGTGCCAGCAGTTCTTCACCGGGACAGGGTCTTCGGGGCTACACCTTC. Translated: CASSSSPGQGLRGYTF.

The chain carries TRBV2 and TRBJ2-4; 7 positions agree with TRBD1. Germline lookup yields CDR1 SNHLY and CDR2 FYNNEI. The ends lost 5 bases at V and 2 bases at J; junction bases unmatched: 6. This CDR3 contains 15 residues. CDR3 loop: CASSTTGASKNIQYF. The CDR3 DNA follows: TGTGCCAGCAGTACAACAGGGGCCTCCAAAAACATTCAGTACTTC.

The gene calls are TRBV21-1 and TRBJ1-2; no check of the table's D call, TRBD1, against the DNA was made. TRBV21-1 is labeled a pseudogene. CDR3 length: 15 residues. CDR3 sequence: CASSNRTGSYYGYTF. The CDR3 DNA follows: TGTGCCAGCAGCAACCGGACAGGGTCGTACTATGGCTACACCTTC.

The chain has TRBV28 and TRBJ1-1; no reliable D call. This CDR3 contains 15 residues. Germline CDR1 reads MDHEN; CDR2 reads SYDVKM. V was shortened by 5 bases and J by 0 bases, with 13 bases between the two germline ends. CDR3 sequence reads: CASSPGWAVNTEAFF. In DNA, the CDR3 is TGTGCCAGCAGTCCCGGTTGGGCAGTGAACACTGAAGCTTTCTTT.

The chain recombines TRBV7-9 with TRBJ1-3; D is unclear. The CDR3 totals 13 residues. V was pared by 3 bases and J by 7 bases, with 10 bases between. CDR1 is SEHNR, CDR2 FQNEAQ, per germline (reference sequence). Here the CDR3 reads CASSLRGMNTIYF. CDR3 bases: TGTGCCAGCAGCTTGCGGGGTATGAACACCATATATTTT.

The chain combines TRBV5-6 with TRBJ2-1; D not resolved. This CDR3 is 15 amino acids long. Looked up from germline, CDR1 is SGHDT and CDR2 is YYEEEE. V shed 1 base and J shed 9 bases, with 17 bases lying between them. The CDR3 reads CASSLFQVGLGEQFF. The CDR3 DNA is TGTGCCAGCAGCTTGTTCCAGGTCGGCTTGGGTGAGCAGTTCTTC. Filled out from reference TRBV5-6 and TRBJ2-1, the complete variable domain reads DAGVTQSPTHLIKTRGQQVTLRCSPKSGHDTVSWYQQALGQGPQFIFQYYEEEERQRGNFPDRFSGHQFPNYSSELNVNALLLGDSALYLCASSLFQVGLGEQFFGPGTRLTVL.

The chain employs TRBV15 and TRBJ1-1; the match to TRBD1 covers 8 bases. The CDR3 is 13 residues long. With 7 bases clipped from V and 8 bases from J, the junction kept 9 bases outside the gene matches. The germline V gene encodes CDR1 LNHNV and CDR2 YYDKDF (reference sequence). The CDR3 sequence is CATTHKDRAEAFF. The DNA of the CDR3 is TGTGCCACCACCCATAAGGACAGGGCCGAAGCTTTCTTT.

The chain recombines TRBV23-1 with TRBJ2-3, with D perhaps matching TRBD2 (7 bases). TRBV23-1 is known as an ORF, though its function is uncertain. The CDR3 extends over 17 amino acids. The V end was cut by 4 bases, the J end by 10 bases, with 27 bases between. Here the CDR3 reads CASSPPGGGRFVCAQYF. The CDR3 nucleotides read TGCGCCAGCAGTCCCCCTGGGGGGGGCCGGTTTGTATGCGCGCAGTATTTT.

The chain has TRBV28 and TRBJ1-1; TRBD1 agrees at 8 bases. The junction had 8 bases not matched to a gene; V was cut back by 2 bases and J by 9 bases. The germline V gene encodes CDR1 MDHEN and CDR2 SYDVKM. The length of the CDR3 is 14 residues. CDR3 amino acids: CASSLPTDRVQAFF. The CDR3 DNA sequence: TGTGCCAGCAGTTTACCTACGGACAGGGTTCAAGCTTTCTTT.

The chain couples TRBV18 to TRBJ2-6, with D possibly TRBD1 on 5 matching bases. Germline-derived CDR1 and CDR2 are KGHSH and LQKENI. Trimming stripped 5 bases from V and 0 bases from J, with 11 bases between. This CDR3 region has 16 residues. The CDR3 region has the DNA TGTGCCAGCTCAGTCAGGGCTTACTCTGGGGCCAACGTCCTGACTTTC. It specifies CASSVRAYSGANVLTF. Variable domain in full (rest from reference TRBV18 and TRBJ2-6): NAGVMQNPRHLVRRRGQEARLRCSPMKGHSHVYWYRQLPEEGLKFMVYLQKENIIDESGMPKERFSAEFPKEGPSILRIQQVVRGDSAAYFCASSVRAYSGANVLTFGAGSRLTVL.

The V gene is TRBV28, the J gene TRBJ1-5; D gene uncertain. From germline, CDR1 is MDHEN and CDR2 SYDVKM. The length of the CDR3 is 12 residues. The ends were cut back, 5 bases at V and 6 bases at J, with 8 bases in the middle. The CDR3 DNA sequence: TGTGCCAGCAGTCTCTACTCTCAGCCCCAGCATTTT. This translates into CASSLYSQPQHF.

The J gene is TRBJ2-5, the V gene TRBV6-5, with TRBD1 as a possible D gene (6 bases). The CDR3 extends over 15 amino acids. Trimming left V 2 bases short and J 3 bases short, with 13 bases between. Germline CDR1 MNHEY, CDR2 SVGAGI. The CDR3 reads CASSYAVGHKETQYF. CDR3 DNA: TGTGCCAGCAGTTACGCGGTGGGACACAAAGAGACCCAGTACTTC.

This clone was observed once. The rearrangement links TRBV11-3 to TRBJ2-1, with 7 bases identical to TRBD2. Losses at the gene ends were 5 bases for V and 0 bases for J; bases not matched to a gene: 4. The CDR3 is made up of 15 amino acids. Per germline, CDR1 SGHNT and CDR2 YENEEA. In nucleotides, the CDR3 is TGTGCCAGCAGCCTGCGGGGGTCCTCCTACAATGAGCAGTTCTTC. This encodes CASSLRGSSYNEQFF.

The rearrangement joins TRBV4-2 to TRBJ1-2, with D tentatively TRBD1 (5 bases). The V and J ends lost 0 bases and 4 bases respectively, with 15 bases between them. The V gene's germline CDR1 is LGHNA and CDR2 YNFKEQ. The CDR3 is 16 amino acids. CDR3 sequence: CASSQDSGAPLYGYTF. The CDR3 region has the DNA TGTGCCAGCAGCCAAGATTCTGGGGCTCCCCTCTATGGCTACACCTTC.

The CDR3 DNA is TGCGCCAGCAGCCAACCCGGGACAGTCAATGAAGAGACCCAGTACTTC. It is translated as CASSQPGTVNEETQYF. This chain links TRBV4-1 with TRBJ2-5; TRBD1 matches at 7 bases. In germline, CDR1 is MGHRA, CDR2 YSYEKL. V dropped 2 bases and J dropped 3; count of bases not matched to a gene: 9. This CDR3 comprises 16 residues.

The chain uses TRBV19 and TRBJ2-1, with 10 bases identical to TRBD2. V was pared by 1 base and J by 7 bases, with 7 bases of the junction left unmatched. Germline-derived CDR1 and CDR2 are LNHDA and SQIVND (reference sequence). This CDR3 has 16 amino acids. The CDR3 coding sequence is TGTGCCAGTAGTATAGTGGTCGGACTAGCGGAAAATGAGCAGTTCTTC. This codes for CASSIVVGLAENEQFF.

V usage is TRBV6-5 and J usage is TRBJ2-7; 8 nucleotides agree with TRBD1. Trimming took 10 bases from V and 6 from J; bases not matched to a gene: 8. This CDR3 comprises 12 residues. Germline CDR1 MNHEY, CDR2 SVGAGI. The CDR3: CATGQGLSEQYF. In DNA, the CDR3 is TGTGCCACCGGACAGGGTTTATCCGAGCAGTACTTC.

The CDR3 DNA sequence: TGTGCCAGCAGCTATGACCCGGACAGGGGGTCCCACGAGCAGTACTTC. This codes for CASSYDPDRGSHEQYF. The J gene is TRBJ2-7, the V gene TRBV5-6; 10 positions match TRBD1. V trimming: 3 bases; J trimming: 5 bases; junction bases outside the gene matches: 11. Looked up from germline, CDR1 is SGHDT and CDR2 is YYEEEE. There are 16 residues in the CDR3.

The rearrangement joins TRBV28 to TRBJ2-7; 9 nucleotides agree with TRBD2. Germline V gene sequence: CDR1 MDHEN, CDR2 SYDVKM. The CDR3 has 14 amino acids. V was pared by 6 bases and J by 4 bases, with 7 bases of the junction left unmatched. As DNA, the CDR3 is TGTGCCAGCAGATCCGGACTAGCGATGTACGAGCAGTACTTC. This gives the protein CASRSGLAMYEQYF. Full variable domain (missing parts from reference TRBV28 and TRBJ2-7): DVKVTQSSRYLVKRTGEKVFLECVQDMDHENMFWYRQDPGLGLRLIYFSYDVKMKEKGDIPEGYSVSREKKERFSLILESASTNQTSMYLCASRSGLAMYEQYFGPGTRLTVT.

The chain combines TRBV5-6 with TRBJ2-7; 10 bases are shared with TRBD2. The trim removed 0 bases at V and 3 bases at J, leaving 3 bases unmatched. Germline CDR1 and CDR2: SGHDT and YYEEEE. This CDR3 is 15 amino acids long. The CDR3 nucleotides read TGTGCCAGCAGCTTGGTTGTAGCGGGAGGCTACGAGCAGTACTTC. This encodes CASSLVVAGGYEQYF.

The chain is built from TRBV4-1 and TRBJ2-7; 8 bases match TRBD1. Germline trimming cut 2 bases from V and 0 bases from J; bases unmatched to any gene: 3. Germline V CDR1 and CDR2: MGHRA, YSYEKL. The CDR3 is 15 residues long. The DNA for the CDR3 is TGCGCCAGCAGCCAAAGGGACAGGAGCTCCTACGAGCAGTACTTC. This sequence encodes CASSQRDRSSYEQYF.

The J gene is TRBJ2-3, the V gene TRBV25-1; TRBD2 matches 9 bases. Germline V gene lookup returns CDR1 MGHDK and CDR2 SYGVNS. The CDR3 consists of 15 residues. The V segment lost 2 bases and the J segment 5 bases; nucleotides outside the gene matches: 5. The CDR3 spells CASSEAGGQGDTQYF. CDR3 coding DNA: TGTGCCAGCAGTGAAGCGGGAGGGCAGGGAGATACGCAGTATTTT.